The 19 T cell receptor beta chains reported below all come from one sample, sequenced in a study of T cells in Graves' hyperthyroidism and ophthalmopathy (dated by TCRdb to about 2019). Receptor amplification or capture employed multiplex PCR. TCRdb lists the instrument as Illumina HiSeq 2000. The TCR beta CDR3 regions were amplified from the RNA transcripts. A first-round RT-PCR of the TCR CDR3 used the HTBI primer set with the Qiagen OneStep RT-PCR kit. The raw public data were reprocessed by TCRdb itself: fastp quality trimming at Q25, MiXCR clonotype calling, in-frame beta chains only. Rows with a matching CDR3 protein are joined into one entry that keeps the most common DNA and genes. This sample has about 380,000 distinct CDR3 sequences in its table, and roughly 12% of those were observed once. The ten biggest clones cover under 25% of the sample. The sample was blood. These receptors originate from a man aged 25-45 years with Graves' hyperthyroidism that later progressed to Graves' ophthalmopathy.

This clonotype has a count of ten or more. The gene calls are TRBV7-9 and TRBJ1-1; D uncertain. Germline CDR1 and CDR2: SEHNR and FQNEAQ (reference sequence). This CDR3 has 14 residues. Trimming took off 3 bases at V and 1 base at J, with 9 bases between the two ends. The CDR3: CASSFWTENTEAFF. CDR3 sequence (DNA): TGTGCCAGCAGCTTTTGGACCGAGAACACTGAAGCTTTCTTT.

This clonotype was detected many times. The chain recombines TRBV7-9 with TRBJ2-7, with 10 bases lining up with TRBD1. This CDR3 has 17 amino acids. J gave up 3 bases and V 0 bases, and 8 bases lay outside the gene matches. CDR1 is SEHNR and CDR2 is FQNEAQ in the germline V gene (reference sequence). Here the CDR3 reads CASSLAHGTGVYYEQYF. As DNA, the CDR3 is TGTGCCAGCAGCTTAGCGCACGGGACAGGGGTTTACTACGAGCAGTACTTC.

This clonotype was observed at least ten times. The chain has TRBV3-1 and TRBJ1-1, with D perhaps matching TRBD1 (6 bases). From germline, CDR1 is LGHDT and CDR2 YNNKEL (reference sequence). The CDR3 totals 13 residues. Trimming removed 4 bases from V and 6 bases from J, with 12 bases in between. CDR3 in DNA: TGTGCCAGCAGCCCGGGGGGGCTTCCTGAAGCTTTCTTT. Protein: CASSPGGLPEAFF.

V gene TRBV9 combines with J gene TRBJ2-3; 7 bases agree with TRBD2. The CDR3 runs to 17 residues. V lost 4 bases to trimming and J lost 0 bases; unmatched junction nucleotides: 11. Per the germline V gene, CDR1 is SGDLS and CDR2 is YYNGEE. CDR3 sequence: CASSPRLGGGSTDTQYF. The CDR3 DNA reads TGTGCCAGCAGCCCGCGACTGGGCGGGGGTAGCACAGATACGCAGTATTTT.

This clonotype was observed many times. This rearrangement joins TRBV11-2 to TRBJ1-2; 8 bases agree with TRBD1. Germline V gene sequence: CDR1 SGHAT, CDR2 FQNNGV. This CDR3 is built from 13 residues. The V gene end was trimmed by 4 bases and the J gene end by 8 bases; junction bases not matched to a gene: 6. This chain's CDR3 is CASSWTGWGGYTF. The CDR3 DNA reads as TGTGCCAGCAGCTGGACAGGGTGGGGGGGCTACACCTTC.

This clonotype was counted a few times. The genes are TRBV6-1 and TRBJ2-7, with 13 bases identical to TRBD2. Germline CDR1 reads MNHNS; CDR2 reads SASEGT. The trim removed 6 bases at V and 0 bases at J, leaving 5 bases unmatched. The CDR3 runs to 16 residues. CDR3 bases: TGTGCCAGCAGGTTACTAGCGGGGGGGCTCTCCTACGAGCAGTACTTC. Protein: CASRLLAGGLSYEQYF.

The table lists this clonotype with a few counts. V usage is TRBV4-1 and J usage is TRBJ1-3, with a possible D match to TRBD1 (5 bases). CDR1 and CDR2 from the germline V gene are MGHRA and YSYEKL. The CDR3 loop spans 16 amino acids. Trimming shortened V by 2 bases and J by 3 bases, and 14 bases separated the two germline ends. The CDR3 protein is CASSQPARDYGNTIYF. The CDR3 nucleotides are TGCGCCAGCAGCCAACCCGCCAGGGACTATGGAAACACCATATATTTT.

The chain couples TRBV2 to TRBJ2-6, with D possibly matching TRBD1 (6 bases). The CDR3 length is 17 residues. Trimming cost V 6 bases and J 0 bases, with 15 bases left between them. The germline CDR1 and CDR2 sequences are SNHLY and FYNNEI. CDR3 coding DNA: TGTGCCAGCAGCTCGGGACATCCCTTCTCTGGGGCCAACGTCCTGACTTTC. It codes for CASSSGHPFSGANVLTF.

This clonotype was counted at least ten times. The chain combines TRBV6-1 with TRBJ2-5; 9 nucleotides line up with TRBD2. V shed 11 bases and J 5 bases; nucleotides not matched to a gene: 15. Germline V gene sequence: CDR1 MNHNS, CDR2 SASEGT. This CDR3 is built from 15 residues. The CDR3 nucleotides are TGTGCCGGATCTAGCGGGGCCTTAGGGGGGGAGACCCAGTACTTC. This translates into CAGSSGALGGETQYF.

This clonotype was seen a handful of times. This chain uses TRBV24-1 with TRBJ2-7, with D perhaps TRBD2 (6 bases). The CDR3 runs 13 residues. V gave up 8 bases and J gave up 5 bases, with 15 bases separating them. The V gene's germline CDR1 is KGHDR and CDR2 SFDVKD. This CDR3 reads CATTHPRGNEQYF. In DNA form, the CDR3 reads TGTGCCACCACTCACCCACGGGGGAACGAGCAGTACTTC.

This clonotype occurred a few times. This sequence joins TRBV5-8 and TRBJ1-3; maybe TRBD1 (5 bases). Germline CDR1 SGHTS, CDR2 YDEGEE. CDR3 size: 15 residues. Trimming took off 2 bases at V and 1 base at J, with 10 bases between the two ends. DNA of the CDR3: TGTGCCAGCAGCTTCGGGACGGGGTCTGGAAACACCATATATTTT. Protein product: CASSFGTGSGNTIYF.

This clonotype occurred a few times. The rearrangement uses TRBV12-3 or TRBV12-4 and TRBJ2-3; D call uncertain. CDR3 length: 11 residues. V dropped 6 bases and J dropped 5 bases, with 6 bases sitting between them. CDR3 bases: TGTGCCAGCAGCGATTTAGATACGCAGTATTTT. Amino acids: CASSDLDTQYF.

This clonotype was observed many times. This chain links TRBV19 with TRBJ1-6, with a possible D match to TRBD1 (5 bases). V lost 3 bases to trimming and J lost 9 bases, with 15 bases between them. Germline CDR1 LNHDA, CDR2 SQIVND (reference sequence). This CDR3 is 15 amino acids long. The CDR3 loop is CASSMTVRDTSPLHF. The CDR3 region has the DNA TGTGCCAGTAGTATGACCGTCAGGGATACTTCACCCCTCCACTTT.

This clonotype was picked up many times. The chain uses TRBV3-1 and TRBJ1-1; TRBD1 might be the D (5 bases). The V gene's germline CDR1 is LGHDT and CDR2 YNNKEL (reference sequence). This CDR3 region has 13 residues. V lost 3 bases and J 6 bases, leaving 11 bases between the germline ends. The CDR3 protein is CASSQGTSAEAFF. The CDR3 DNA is TGTGCCAGCAGCCAGGGGACGTCTGCTGAAGCTTTCTTT.

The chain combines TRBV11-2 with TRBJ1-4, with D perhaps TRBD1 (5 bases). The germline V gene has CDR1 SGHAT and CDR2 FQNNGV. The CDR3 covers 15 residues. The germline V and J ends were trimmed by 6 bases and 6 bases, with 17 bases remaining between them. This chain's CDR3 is CASRRPGRGDEKLFF. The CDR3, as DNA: TGTGCCAGCAGGAGACCGGGACGAGGGGATGAAAAACTGTTTTTT. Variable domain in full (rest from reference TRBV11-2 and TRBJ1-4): EAGVAQSPRYKIIEKRQSVAFWCNPISGHATLYWYQQILGQGPKLLIQFQNNGVVDDSQLPKDRFSAERLKGVDSTLKIQPAKLEDSAVYLCASRRPGRGDEKLFFGSGTQLSVL.

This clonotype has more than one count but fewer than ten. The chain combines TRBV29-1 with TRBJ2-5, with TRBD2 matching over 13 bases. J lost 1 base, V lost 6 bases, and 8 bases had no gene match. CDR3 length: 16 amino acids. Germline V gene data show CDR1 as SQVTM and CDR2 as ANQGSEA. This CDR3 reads CSVAGLAGESQETQYF. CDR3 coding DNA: TGCAGCGTCGCAGGACTAGCGGGGGAATCCCAAGAGACCCAGTACTTC.

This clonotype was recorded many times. The CDR3 sequence is CSARRQGAGEKLFF. The CDR3 DNA sequence: TGCAGTGCTAGAAGACAGGGGGCGGGTGAAAAACTGTTTTTT. J is TRBJ1-4 and V is TRBV20-1, with 10 nucleotides matching TRBD1. J was trimmed by 7 bases and V by 2 bases; bases with no gene match: 4. The germline V gene has CDR1 DFQATT and CDR2 SNEGSKA (reference sequence). This CDR3 has 14 amino acids.

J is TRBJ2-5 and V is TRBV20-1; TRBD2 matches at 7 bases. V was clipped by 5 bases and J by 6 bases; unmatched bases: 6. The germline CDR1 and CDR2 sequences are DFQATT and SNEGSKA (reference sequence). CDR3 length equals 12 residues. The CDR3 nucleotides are TGCAGTGCTTCTACTAGCGCTAAGACCCAGTACTTC. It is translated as CSASTSAKTQYF.

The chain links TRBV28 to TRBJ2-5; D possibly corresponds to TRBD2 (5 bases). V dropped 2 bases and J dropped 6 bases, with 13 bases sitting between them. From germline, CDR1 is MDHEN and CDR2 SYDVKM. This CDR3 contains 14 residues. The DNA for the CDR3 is TGTGCCAGCAGTTTAGGAGGACCTGAAAAGACCCAGTACTTC. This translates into CASSLGGPEKTQYF.